This T cell receptor (beta chain) was identified during a study of blood T cell repertoires in COVID-19. Study-level information: PBMCs, B-cell-depleted T cells, or T cells provided the cDNA or gDNA that made up the material.

Trimming removed 6 bases from V and 6 bases from J, with 15 bases in between. This CDR3 has 14 amino acids. Germline V gene lookup returns CDR1 MNHEY and CDR2 SVGAGI. In the authors' workflow: Using reference gene primer amplification, nucleated cell counts were estimated. Data came from immunoSEQ multiplex PCR; TCRdb stores just in-frame clones and leaves some out. V and J calls and clone size follow that table, whereas D and trimming were derived from the DNA. The sample has about 480,000 clones, around 87% seen once. The V call is TRBV6-5, the J call TRBJ1-5, with D possibly matching TRBD1 (6 bases). The sample consisted of PBMCs or T cells enriched from blood (not recorded which). The source is a woman aged 35 to 49 who had recovered from COVID-19. CDR3 DNA sequence: TGTGCCAGCAGCCCCACAGGGTGGGGTCAGCCCCAGCATTTT. It codes for CASSPTGWGQPQHF.